These 24 T cell receptor beta chains originate from one sample sequenced in a study of beta chain features in type 1 diabetes. Isolated RNA was reverse transcribed in full, so expressed TCRB transcripts were sequenced. The protocol was immunoSEQ multiplex PCR, while the TCRdb copy is restricted to in-frame clones and leaves out a portion. The sample comprises under 250,000 clones, roughly 14% of which are singletons, and roughly 0.028% rests with the top ten. The sequencing input was naive CD4+ T cells from blood. Receptors originate from a woman aged 40 to 55 in good health.

The chain links TRBV25-1 to TRBJ2-5; TRBD1 aligns across 12 bases. The J call is uncertain, as TRBJ2-7 better fits the DNA end. The CDR3 loop spans 14 amino acids. Germline CDR1 MGHDK, CDR2 SYGVNS. The CDR3 region has the DNA TGTGCCAGCAGCCCGGGACAGGGGGCTTACGAGCAGTACTTC. It encodes CASSPGQGAYEQYF.

The J gene is TRBJ2-2, the V gene TRBV19; TRBD1 aligns across 10 bases. Unmatched junction bases numbered 10, after V lost 6 bases and J lost 3 bases. Germline V CDR1 and CDR2: LNHDA, SQIVND (reference sequence). The CDR3 consists of 17 residues. This CDR3 is CASRRRDRGRYTGELFF. Written as DNA, the CDR3 is TGTGCCAGTAGACGAAGAGACAGGGGGCGGTACACCGGGGAGCTGTTTTTT. Full variable domain (outside the CDR3, taken from reference TRBV19 and TRBJ2-2): DGGITQSPKYLFRKEGQNVTLSCEQNLNHDAMYWYRQDPGQGLRLIYYSQIVNDFQKGDIAEGYSVSREKKESFPLTVTSAQKNPTAFYLCASRRRDRGRYTGELFFGEGSRLTVL.

The chain combines TRBV9 with TRBJ2-3; TRBD2 matches 9 bases. V gave up 2 bases and J gave up 5 bases; unmatched junction bases: 15. The CDR3 runs 18 residues. CDR1 and CDR2 from the germline V gene are SGDLS and YYNGEE. The CDR3 DNA follows: TGTGCCAGCAGCGTGACCGAGGGGCGGGGGGGGTTTAGAGATACGCAGTATTTT. Translated, it gives CASSVTEGRGGFRDTQYF.

This clone was counted only a few times. The gene calls are TRBV18 and TRBJ2-5; TRBD2 matches 14 bases. V lost 1 base, J lost 5 bases, and 3 bases stayed unmatched. Germline values: CDR1 KGHSH, CDR2 LQKENI. The CDR3 contains 16 residues. The CDR3 nucleotides read TGTGCCAGCTCACCACTGGGACTAGCGGGGGATGAGACCCAGTACTTC. Translating it yields CASSPLGLAGDETQYF.

The chain recombines TRBV19 with TRBJ2-3; 8 bases fit TRBD2. Trimming cost V 6 bases and J 0 bases; bases outside gene matches: 11. Looked up from germline, CDR1 is LNHDA and CDR2 is SQIVND (reference sequence). CDR3 size: 17 residues. The CDR3 loop is CASRTSGLAGSTDTQYF. The CDR3 nucleotides are TGTGCCAGTAGGACTTCCGGGCTAGCGGGCAGCACAGATACGCAGTATTTT.

The chain recombines TRBV5-6 with TRBJ2-1, with 8 bases aligning to TRBD2. The germline V gene encodes CDR1 SGHDT and CDR2 YYEEEE. The V gene end was trimmed by 2 bases and the J gene end by 0 bases; junction bases not matched to a gene: 4. The CDR3 length is 16 residues. Written as DNA, the CDR3 is TGTGCCAGCAGCTTACCGGGACTAGGCTCCTACAATGAGCAGTTCTTC. Translating gives CASSLPGLGSYNEQFF.

The chain combines TRBV13 with TRBJ2-3, with D perhaps matching TRBD2 (6 bases). The CDR3 has 16 residues. The V gene's germline CDR1 is PRHDT and CDR2 FYEKMQ (reference sequence). V lost 1 base and J 1 base, leaving 12 bases between the germline ends. The CDR3 region has the DNA TGTGCCAGCAGCTTAGATCTAGCGTCACGCACAGATACGCAGTATTTT. It codes for CASSLDLASRTDTQYF.

This clone was observed a handful of times. V usage is TRBV27 and J usage is TRBJ1-5; the D is unclear. This CDR3 spans 12 amino acids. In germline, CDR1 is MNHEY, CDR2 SMNVEV (reference sequence). V was cut by 3 bases and J by 4 bases, with 4 bases left in between. CDR3 amino acids: CASSFLNQPQHF. The CDR3 DNA reads TGTGCCAGCAGTTTCTTAAATCAGCCCCAGCATTTT.

Only one count was recorded for this clone. The chain recombines TRBV9 with TRBJ1-6, with 9 bases identical to TRBD1. Looked up from germline, CDR1 is SGDLS and CDR2 is YYNGEE. Trimming removed 4 bases from V and 10 bases from J; junction bases left unmatched: 6. There are 14 residues in the CDR3. The DNA of the CDR3 is TGTGCCAGCAGCCCGGGGACAGGGTACTCACCCCTCCACTTT. As protein: CASSPGTGYSPLHF.

Written as DNA, the CDR3 is TGTGCCAGCAACCTAGCGGGGGGGACCAGCACAGATACGCAGTATTTT. Protein sequence: CASNLAGGTSTDTQYF. The chain employs TRBV9 and TRBJ2-3; 12 bases agree with TRBD2. The junction had 5 bases not matched to a gene; V was cut back by 6 bases and J by 0 bases. Germline loops: CDR1 SGDLS, CDR2 YYNGEE. This CDR3 is 16 amino acids long.

V and J are TRBV6-5 and TRBJ2-1; 10 positions match TRBD2. Germline V gene data show CDR1 as MNHEY and CDR2 as SVGAGI. V gave up 8 bases and J gave up 5 bases; unmatched junction bases: 6. CDR3 length: 14 amino acids. CDR3 protein: CASHALAGNNEQFF. The CDR3 coding sequence is TGTGCCAGCCACGCACTAGCGGGGAACAATGAGCAGTTCTTC.

The CDR3 DNA reads as TGTGCCAGCAGTTACTCGAGCGGGGGGAGCACAGATACGCAGTATTTT. Protein: CASSYSSGGSTDTQYF. This chain links TRBV6-5 with TRBJ2-3, with 9 nucleotides matching TRBD2. This CDR3 comprises 16 residues. Trimming cost V 0 bases and J 0 bases; bases outside gene matches: 1. Germline V gene sequence: CDR1 MNHEY, CDR2 SVGAGI.

This clone has a single count. The J gene is TRBJ1-6, the V gene TRBV7-2; D perhaps matches TRBD1 (6 bases). The CDR3 is made up of 14 amino acids. Germline CDR1 reads SGHTA; CDR2 reads FQGNSA. The germline V and J ends were trimmed by 3 bases and 5 bases, with 8 bases remaining between them. CDR3 region: CASSLTGNNSPLHF. As DNA, the CDR3 is TGTGCCAGCAGCTTGACAGGAAATAATTCACCCCTCCACTTT.

This clone was detected a few times. The chain couples TRBV5-1 to TRBJ2-5; D might be TRBD2 (6 bases). From germline, CDR1 is SGHRS and CDR2 YFSETQ. The CDR3 has 14 residues. V was clipped by 3 bases and J by 3 bases, with 12 bases between them. The CDR3 DNA reads TGCGCCAGCAGCTCCGGGAGAGGTAAAGAGACCCAGTACTTC. This translates into CASSSGRGKETQYF.

This clone was seen only a few times. The rearrangement joins TRBV7-2 to TRBJ1-6; tentative D call: TRBD1 (5 bases). Germline V gene sequence: CDR1 SGHTA, CDR2 FQGNSA. V gave up 3 bases and J gave up 8 bases, with 14 bases separating them. This CDR3 spans 15 amino acids. In nucleotides, the CDR3 is TGTGCCAGCAGCTTGGGCGGGGGGACGTATTCACCCCTCCACTTT. Protein: CASSLGGGTYSPLHF. Supplemented by reference TRBV7-2 and TRBJ1-6, the full variable domain reads GAGVSQSPSNKVTEKGKDVELRCDPISGHTALYWYRQSLGQGLEFLIYFQGNSAPDKSGLPSDRFSAERTGGSVSTLTIQRTQQEDSAVYLCASSLGGGTYSPLHFGNGTRLTVT.

V usage is TRBV29-1 and J usage is TRBJ2-2; maybe TRBD1 (6 bases). This CDR3 spans 15 amino acids. V lost 6 bases and J 0 bases, leaving 14 bases between the germline ends. Germline V lookup: CDR1 SQVTM, CDR2 ANQGSEA. As DNA, the CDR3 is TGCAGCGTACGAACTGGGGGCGCGAACACCGGGGAGCTGTTTTTT. Translating gives CSVRTGGANTGELFF.

The chain has TRBV19 and TRBJ1-4; a possible D gene is TRBD1 (6 bases). The germline V gene has CDR1 LNHDA and CDR2 SQIVND (reference sequence). CDR3 length equals 15 residues. Trimming cost V 3 bases and J 4 bases, with 12 bases left between them. CDR3 sequence reads: CASSIDRPLNEKLFF. Written as DNA, the CDR3 is TGTGCCAGTAGTATCGACAGGCCTCTTAATGAAAAACTGTTTTTT.

This clone has more than one count but fewer than ten. The chain combines TRBV7-8 with TRBJ2-1; a weak D match, TRBD1 (5 bases). The CDR3 loop spans 14 amino acids. Between the trimmed V and J ends, which lost 7 bases and 4 bases, there was a span of 14 bases. Germline CDR1 and CDR2: SGHVS and FQNEAQ. The CDR3 coding sequence is TGTGCCAGCACCTACTCACAGGCATACAATGAGCAGTTCTTC. Translated, it gives CASTYSQAYNEQFF.

This clone was detected only a few times. This chain connects TRBV5-4 to TRBJ2-7, with 15 bases lining up with TRBD2. Germline assignment: CDR1 SGHNT and CDR2 YYREEE (reference sequence). Trimming took 5 bases from V and 0 from J; bases not matched to a gene: 3. CDR3 length equals 16 residues. DNA of the CDR3: TGTGCCAGCAGTGGACTAGCGGGGGGGGTCTCCTACGAGCAGTACTTC. Protein sequence: CASSGLAGGVSYEQYF.

The V and J genes are TRBV7-9 and TRBJ2-7; D is perhaps TRBD2 (5 bases). CDR1 SEHNR and CDR2 FQNEAQ come from the germline V gene (reference sequence). The CDR3 spans 11 residues. With 3 bases removed from V and 5 bases from J, the gap between germline ends came to 5 bases. CDR3 sequence reads: CASSFGDEQYF. CDR3 DNA: TGTGCCAGCAGCTTCGGGGACGAGCAGTACTTC.

In its sample, this clone was seen a few times. This chain connects TRBV7-9 to TRBJ1-1; 7 positions match TRBD1. V shed 5 bases, J shed 1 base, and the junction held 4 bases outside the gene matches. This CDR3 spans 14 amino acids. Germline V gene lookup returns CDR1 SEHNR and CDR2 FQNEAQ (reference sequence). CDR3 loop: CASSAQGGNTEAFF. CDR3 nucleotide sequence: TGTGCCAGCAGCGCTCAGGGGGGGAACACTGAAGCTTTCTTT.

The sample holds a few counts of this clone. This chain links TRBV4-1 with TRBJ1-5; possibly TRBD1 for D (6 bases). The V gene lost 0 bases and the J gene lost 1 base, with 16 bases spanning the gap. Germline V lookup: CDR1 MGHRA, CDR2 YSYEKL. The CDR3 covers 18 residues. CDR3 bases: TGCGCCAGCAGCCAAGAAGCCTCAGGGGTGACAAGCAATCAGCCCCAGCATTTT. As protein: CASSQEASGVTSNQPQHF.

This clone was detected a few times. This rearrangement joins TRBV5-1 to TRBJ2-6, with no clear D. Trimming cost V 2 bases and J 1 base, with 7 bases left between them. CDR3 size: 15 residues. CDR1 is SGHRS, CDR2 YFSETQ, per germline. Here the CDR3 reads CASSLEESGANVLTF. The CDR3 nucleotides read TGCGCCAGCAGCTTAGAGGAGTCTGGGGCCAACGTCCTGACTTTC.

This clone was recorded a few times. The chain is built from TRBV7-9 and TRBJ2-3, with 10 nucleotides matching TRBD2. The CDR3 covers 19 residues. With V trimmed by 4 bases and J by 2 bases, 15 bases remained unmatched. The V gene's germline CDR1 is SEHNR and CDR2 FQNEAQ (reference sequence). This chain's CDR3 is CASSYGSPRSGGPTDTQYF. The CDR3 region has the DNA TGTGCCAGCAGCTACGGGTCCCCCCGTAGCGGGGGGCCCACAGATACGCAGTATTTT. The entire variable domain, with the rest obtained from reference TRBV7-9 and TRBJ2-3, is as follows: DTGVSQNPRHKITKRGQNVTFRCDPISEHNRLYWYRQTLGQGPEFLTYFQNEAQLEKSRLLSDRFSAERPKGSFSTLEIQRTEQGDSAMYLCASSYGSPRSGGPTDTQYFGPGTRLTVL.